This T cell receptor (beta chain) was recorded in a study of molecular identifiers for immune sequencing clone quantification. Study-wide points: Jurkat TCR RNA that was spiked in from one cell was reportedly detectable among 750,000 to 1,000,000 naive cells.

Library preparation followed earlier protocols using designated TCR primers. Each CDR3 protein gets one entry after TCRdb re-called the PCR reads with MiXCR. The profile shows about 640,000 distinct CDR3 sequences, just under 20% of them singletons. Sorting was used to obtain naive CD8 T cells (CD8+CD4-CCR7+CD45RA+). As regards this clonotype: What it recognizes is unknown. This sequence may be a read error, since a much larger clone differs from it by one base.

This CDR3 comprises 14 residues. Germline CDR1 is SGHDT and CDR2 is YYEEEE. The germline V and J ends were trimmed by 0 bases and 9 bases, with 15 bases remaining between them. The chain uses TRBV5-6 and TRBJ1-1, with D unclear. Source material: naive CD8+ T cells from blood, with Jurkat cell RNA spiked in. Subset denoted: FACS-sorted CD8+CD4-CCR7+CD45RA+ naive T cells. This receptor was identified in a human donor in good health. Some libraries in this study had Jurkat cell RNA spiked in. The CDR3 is CASSLGESRAKAFF. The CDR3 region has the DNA TGTGCCAGCAGCTTGGGGGAGAGCCGCGCCAAAGCTTTCTTT.